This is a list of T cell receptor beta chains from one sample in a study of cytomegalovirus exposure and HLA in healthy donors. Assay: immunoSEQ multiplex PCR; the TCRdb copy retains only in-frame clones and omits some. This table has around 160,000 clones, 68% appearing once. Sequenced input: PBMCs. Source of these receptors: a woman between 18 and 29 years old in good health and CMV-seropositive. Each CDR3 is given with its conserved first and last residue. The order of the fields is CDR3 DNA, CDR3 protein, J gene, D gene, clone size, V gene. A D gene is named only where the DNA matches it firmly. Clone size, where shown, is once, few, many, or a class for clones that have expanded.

TGTGCCAGTAGTATATCGGGCACTAGCGGGGCCTACAATGAGCAGTTCTTC | CASSISGTSGAYNEQFF | TRBJ2-1 | TRBD2 | once | TRBV19
TGTGCCAGCAGCTTAGGTCCCCGGTATATCATGAACACTGAAGCTTTCTTT | CASSLGPRYIMNTEAFF | TRBJ1-1 | . | . | TRBV11-2
TGTGCCAGTAGGGCGGGAGGCGTTTACAATGAGCAGTTCTTC | CASRAGGVYNEQFF | TRBJ2-1 | TRBD2 | . | TRBV19
TGTGCCAGCAGCTTAGTGCGCGGGACTAGCATTTTATCCTACAATGAGCAGTTCTTC | CASSLVRGTSILSYNEQFF | TRBJ2-1 | TRBD2 | . | TRBV7-9
TGTGCCAGTACGATAGCCACTAACTATGGCTACACCTTC | CASTIATNYGYTF | TRBJ1-2 | . | . | TRBV19
TGTGCCACCAGCAGTGCGGGCTATAGCAATCAGCCCCAGCATTTT | CATSSAGYSNQPQHF | TRBJ1-5 | . | . | TRBV15
TGTGCCAGCAGCCGACCCTGGACAGGGTGGCATTCACCCCTCCACTTT | CASSRPWTGWHSPLHF | TRBJ1-6 | . | once | TRBV21-1
TGCGCCAGCAGCTTGGCGACAGGTTTGAACTATGGCTACACCTTC | CASSLATGLNYGYTF | TRBJ1-2 | . | once | TRBV5-1
TGTGCCAGCAGCCCGACGGACAGGGTTAATTCACCCCTCCACTTT | CASSPTDRVNSPLHF | TRBJ1-6 | TRBD1 | . | TRBV7-6
TGCGCCAGCAGCCAAGATTGGGGCACGAGCTCCTACGAGCAGTACTTC | CASSQDWGTSSYEQYF | TRBJ2-7 | . | . | TRBV4-3
TGTGCCAGCAGCCGCGGGACTAGCCAAGAAGATACGCAGTATTTT | CASSRGTSQEDTQYF | TRBJ2-3 | TRBD2 | . | TRBV4-2
TGTGCCTGGAGTCCGGGACAGGGGTTGGGCAAAAACATTCAGTACTTC | CAWSPGQGLGKNIQYF | TRBJ2-4 | TRBD1 | . | TRBV30
TGTGCCAGCAGTTTACAGGACAGGGCCTACGAGCAGTACTTC | CASSLQDRAYEQYF | TRBJ2-7 | TRBD1 | . | TRBV27
TGTGCCTGGAGTCCGCTGGCAGGGAAGGCCGGGGAGCTGTTTTTT | CAWSPLAGKAGELFF | TRBJ2-2 | . | . | TRBV30
TGTGCCAGCAGCAGCGGTTGGGCAGGCTTGGCCTATTATGGCTACACCTTC | CASSSGWAGLAYYGYTF | TRBJ1-2 | . | . | TRBV5-6
TGCGCCAGCAGCCAAGATAGTAGCGGGAGGACCTACGAGCAGTACTTC | CASSQDSSGRTYEQYF | TRBJ2-7 | TRBD2 | few | TRBV4-1
TGTGCCAGCAGCTTTATTGCTCCGGGACAGGGGATCAACACCATATATTTT | CASSFIAPGQGINTIYF | TRBJ1-3 | TRBD1 | . | TRBV5-6
TGCGCCAGCAGCTTTGAGGGGACTGATAGGGGAGATACGCAGTATTTT | CASSFEGTDRGDTQYF | TRBJ2-3 | . | few | TRBV5-1
TGTGCCAGCAGTTACTGGGCCTCAGAGACCCAGTACTTC | CASSYWASETQYF | TRBJ2-5 | . | . | TRBV6-6
TGTGCCAGCAGCACCTTAGCGGGTACTAAGGCAGATACGCAGTATTTT | CASSTLAGTKADTQYF | TRBJ2-3 | TRBD2 | . | TRBV7-2
TGTGCTAGCAGCCCATTTAGCGGAAACACCGGGGAGCTGTTTTTT | CASSPFSGNTGELFF | TRBJ2-2 | . | . | TRBV7-7
TGTGCCAGCAGCTCCGGACAGCTCGGCACTGAAGCTTTCTTT | CASSSGQLGTEAFF | TRBJ1-1 | . | once | TRBV7-3
TGTGCCATCAGGGGAGTCGGGCTCGATACGCAGTATTTT | CAIRGVGLDTQYF | TRBJ2-3 | . | . | TRBV10-3
TGTGCCAGCAGGAGGCGGGAGGGCTTGGACAATGAGCAGTTCTTC | CASRRREGLDNEQFF | TRBJ2-1 | TRBD2 | . | TRBV2
TGTGCCAGCAATAAAGAGGTGAACTACGAGCAGTACTTC | CASNKEVNYEQYF | TRBJ2-7 | . | . | TRBV2
TGCAGCGCCCCCCGGGACAGGGGGACTGAGACCCAGTACTTC | CSAPRDRGTETQYF | TRBJ2-5 | TRBD1 | . | TRBV29-1
TGTGCCAGTAGTATCCCTTTCCAAGAGACCCAGTACTTC | CASSIPFQETQYF | TRBJ2-5 | . | . | TRBV19
TGTGCCAGCAGAAAATCCGGGACAGGGTCAAGTGAGCAGTTCTTC | CASRKSGTGSSEQFF | TRBJ2-1 | TRBD1 | . | TRBV6-5
TGTGCCAGCTCACCCCCGACAGACTACGAGCAGTACTTC | CASSPPTDYEQYF | TRBJ2-7 | . | . | TRBV18
TGTGCCAGCTCACCACCAGGGGGGGTGCGCGAGCAGTTCTTC | CASSPPGGVREQFF | TRBJ2-1 | . | few | TRBV18
TGTGCCAGCAGTTACGGGGGGCGGGGGGGCAATCAGCCCCAGCATTTT | CASSYGGRGGNQPQHF | TRBJ1-5 | . | . | TRBV6-5
TGTGCCAGCAGTGAATCTAGCGGGAGTTTGTCGGGGGAGCTGTTTTTT | CASSESSGSLSGELFF | TRBJ2-2 | TRBD2 | . | TRBV2